This T cell receptor (beta chain) was recorded in a study of blood T cell repertoires in COVID-19. Study-wide background: From the United States, Italy and Spain came samples of acute and convalescent COVID-19. PBMCs, B-cell-depleted T cells, or T cells were the source of the cDNA or gDNA that made up the material.

How the authors handled the data: Quantification of nucleated cells was approximated via reference gene primer amplification. The method was immunoSEQ multiplex PCR; TCRdb's version includes in-frame clones alone and lacks a portion of them. The DNA was the basis for D and trimming; V, J and clone size are from that table. The data show 150,000 to 200,000 clones, around 83% seen once. V lost 5 bases and J lost 4; bases outside the gene matches: 2. Germline V gene lookup returns CDR1 SGHAT and CDR2 FQNNGV. There are 14 residues in the CDR3. The sequence was obtained from a man in his fifties or sixties with active or convalescent COVID-19. The genes are TRBV11-2 and TRBJ2-1; 10 nucleotides line up with TRBD2. Input material: peripheral blood. DNA for the CDR3: TGTGCCAGCAGCGGTAGCGGGGGGTACAATGAGCAGTTCTTC. Its translation: CASSGSGGYNEQFF.